This record covers a single T cell receptor beta chain. What it recognizes is unknown. The data are from a study of OX40 agonist ivuxolimab in advanced cancers. Study in general: In this trial design, patients received ivuxolimab intravenously at 0.01 to 10 mg/kg every 2 weeks.

Study results and limitations: Average numbers of expanded clones were greater in CD8+ T cells than in CD4+. CD4+ and CD8+ blood T cells expanded clonally by week 6 at 0.1 to 3.0 mg/kg. Low normalized clonal expansion also occurred in some nonresponding patients.

Assay: immunoSEQ multiplex PCR; the TCRdb copy retains only in-frame clones and omits some. Among 5,000 to 7,500 clones listed, around 79% were seen once. CDR1 is MDHEN, CDR2 SYDVKM, per germline. CDR3 length: 14 residues. V shed 6 bases, J shed 9 bases, and the junction held 11 bases outside the gene matches. The chain recombines TRBV28 with TRBJ2-1, with 7 positions matching TRBD1. The starting material was CD4+ or CD8+ T cells sorted from blood, obtained in a trial of the OX40 agonist ivuxolimab. The receptor was derived from an adult with an advanced solid tumor such as melanoma, head and neck, liver or kidney cancer. CDR3 amino acids: CASSPPGTVFEQFF. The CDR3 nucleotides are TGTGCCAGCAGCCCCCCCGGGACAGTATTTGAGCAGTTCTTC.